This passage covers 23 T cell receptor beta chains from one sample sequenced in a study of T cells in Graves' hyperthyroidism and ophthalmopathy. The TCR beta CDR3 regions underwent amplification using RNA transcripts as the source. The HTBI set primed first-round TCR CDR3 RT-PCR. TCRdb re-analysed the multiplex PCR reads in MiXCR, keeping a single row per CDR3 protein. The repertoire consists of hundreds of thousands of distinct CDR3 sequences, with roughly 13% occurring once and the leading ten covering roughly 33%. The material sequenced was blood. Every receptor here comes from a middle-aged woman with Graves' ophthalmopathy.

The V call is TRBV20-1, the J call TRBJ2-6, with 8 bases fitting TRBD1. The CDR3 runs to 21 residues. Germline CDR1 DFQATT, CDR2 SNEGSKA (reference sequence). Germline trimming cut 0 bases from V and 0 bases from J; bases unmatched to any gene: 16. For the CDR3, the DNA is TGCAGTGCTAGAGATGTGGCGAAGACAGGGGCAGGATACTCTGGGGCCAACGTCCTGACTTTC. Residues: CSARDVAKTGAGYSGANVLTF.

This clonotype has more than one count but fewer than ten. The V gene is TRBV3-1, the J gene TRBJ1-5; D uncertain. The CDR3 is 12 residues long. Trimming took off 4 bases at V and 8 bases at J, with 9 bases between the two ends. Germline CDR1 reads LGHDT; CDR2 reads YNNKEL (reference sequence). The CDR3 nucleotides read TGTGCCAGCAGCCCGTATGGGGAGCCCCAGCATTTT. Protein product: CASSPYGEPQHF.

This clonotype was counted at least ten times. The chain has TRBV6-1 and TRBJ2-4; TRBD2 matches at 9 bases. Germline V gives CDR1 MNHNS, CDR2 SASEGT. The length of the CDR3 is 21 residues. The ends lost 4 bases at V and 0 bases at J; junction bases unmatched: 19. The CDR3 DNA is TGTGCCAGCAGTGGTTGGCGGCCAAAGCGGGGGGACCCCCTAGCCAAAAACATTCAGTACTTC. It translates to CASSGWRPKRGDPLAKNIQYF.

This clonotype was found many times. This rearrangement joins TRBV10-3 to TRBJ2-7; D might be TRBD1 (5 bases). Trimming pared 8 bases from V and 3 bases from J, leaving 14 bases between. The germline V gene encodes CDR1 ENHRY and CDR2 SYGVKD. The length of the CDR3 is 13 residues. Here the CDR3 DNA reads TGTGCCATCGGAACCGAAGACAGCTACGAGCAGTACTTC. Its translation is CAIGTEDSYEQYF.

As to this clonotype: A much more abundant neighbour one base away suggests this may be a read error. The gene calls are TRBV15 and TRBJ1-1; 11 nucleotides agree with TRBD1. The CDR3 consists of 13 residues. Germline assignment: CDR1 LNHNV and CDR2 YYDKDF (reference sequence). In nucleotides, the CDR3 is TGTGCCACCAGCTGGGACAGGGGGAGGGAAGCTTCCTTT. Translation gives CATSWDRGREASF.

This clonotype occurred a few times. V usage is TRBV25-1 and J usage is TRBJ2-3, with D possibly being TRBD1 or TRBD2 (5 bases each). The length of the CDR3 is 15 residues. The V end was cut by 3 bases, the J end by 1 base, with 11 bases between. From germline, CDR1 is MGHDK and CDR2 SYGVNS. CDR3 sequence (DNA): TGTGCCAGCAGTGACACGGGGCGCGGCACAGATACGCAGTATTTT. This gives the protein CASSDTGRGTDTQYF.

The rearrangement links TRBV7-2 to TRBJ2-3; unclear D gene. The V gene lost 5 bases and the J gene lost 5 bases, with 11 bases spanning the gap. This CDR3 has 13 residues. Germline V gene sequence: CDR1 SGHTA, CDR2 FQGNSA. The CDR3 bases are TGTGCCAGCAGCCACAGCCCGGTAGATACGCAGTATTTT. This translates into CASSHSPVDTQYF.

V and J are TRBV28 and TRBJ2-3; D might be TRBD1 or TRBD2, each matching 6 bases. Trimming cost V 3 bases and J 5 bases, with 18 bases left between them. This CDR3 has 16 amino acids. The V gene's germline CDR1 is MDHEN and CDR2 SYDVKM. CDR3 bases: TGTGCCAGCAGTTTGGGGGGCTGGGGGCGGGGAGATACGCAGTATTTT. Its translation is CASSLGGWGRGDTQYF.

A word on this clonotype: It may be a read error: a sequence one base away is much more abundant. The chain has TRBV25-1 and TRBJ2-7, with D perhaps TRBD1 or TRBD2 (5 bases each). The CDR3 length is 14 residues. Germline CDR1 reads MGHDK; CDR2 reads SYGVNS. This CDR3 is CVSSERGSSYEQYF. The DNA for the CDR3 is TGTGTCAGCAGTGAACGGGGCAGCTCCTACGAGCAGTACTTC.

Here the CDR3 reads CASSTNPGRKETQYF. The CDR3 nucleotides are TGTGCCAGTAGTACAAACCCCGGGAGAAAAGAGACCCAGTACTTC. The gene calls are TRBV19 and TRBJ2-5; D perhaps matches TRBD2 (6 bases). The length of the CDR3 is 15 residues. V dropped 4 bases and J dropped 3 bases, with 15 bases sitting between them. Germline CDR1 LNHDA, CDR2 SQIVND (reference sequence).

The genes are TRBV6-1 and TRBJ2-1, with unresolved D. The V and J ends lost 6 bases and 7 bases respectively, with 22 bases between them. The CDR3 has 16 amino acids. The germline gives CDR1 MNHNS, CDR2 SASEGT. For the CDR3, the DNA is TGTGCCAGCAGCCTTGATCTAGTCTCCTCTCGGAATGAGCAGTTCTTC. Encoded protein: CASSLDLVSSRNEQFF.

This clonotype was found many times. The rearrangement joins TRBV11-3 to TRBJ2-3, with TRBD1 matching 9 bases. Trimming took 2 bases from V and 10 from J; bases not matched to a gene: 10. The germline V gene has CDR1 SGHNT and CDR2 YENEEA. The CDR3 sequence is 15 residues long. The CDR3 loop reads CASSLSSGQGHPQYF. CDR3 in DNA: TGTGCCAGCAGCTTAAGTTCGGGACAGGGACACCCGCAGTATTTT.

This clonotype was observed a handful of times. The genes are TRBV28 and TRBJ1-4, with 7 positions matching TRBD1. Germline V gives CDR1 MDHEN, CDR2 SYDVKM. The CDR3 extends over 16 amino acids. V trimming: 3 bases; J trimming: 7 bases; junction bases outside the gene matches: 11. The DNA of the CDR3 is TGTGCCAGCAGTTTGGCTACAGGGGAGGATTTTGAAAAACTGTTTTTT. Amino acid sequence: CASSLATGEDFEKLFF.

The sample holds many counts of this clonotype. CDR3 DNA sequence: TGTGCCAGCAGCTTAGAGGGGGGGGGCGGTGAGACCCAGTACTTC. Translated: CASSLEGGGGETQYF. The chain employs TRBV11-2 and TRBJ2-5, with D possibly TRBD2 on 7 matching bases. Germline CDR1 SGHAT, CDR2 FQNNGV. There are 15 residues in the CDR3. The ends were cut back, 0 bases at V and 5 bases at J, with 13 bases in the middle.

The table lists this clonotype with many counts. Here the CDR3 reads CSARDLRKVNNEQFF. Here the CDR3 DNA reads TGCAGTGCTAGAGATCTCCGGAAGGTGAACAATGAGCAGTTCTTC. This rearrangement joins TRBV20-1 to TRBJ2-1; D not certain. Germline V gives CDR1 DFQATT, CDR2 SNEGSKA (reference sequence). The CDR3 has 15 amino acids. Between the trimmed V and J ends, which lost 0 bases and 5 bases, there was a span of 14 bases.

This clonotype was detected once. This may arise from a read error, as a much more abundant clone is one base away. The chain recombines TRBV20-1 with TRBJ1-5, with 7 nucleotides matching TRBD1. The germline V gene encodes CDR1 DFQATT and CDR2 SNEGSKA (reference sequence). After removal of 2 bases from V and 3 bases from J, the junction contained 13 bases not matched to a gene. The length of the CDR3 is 17 residues. The CDR3 DNA reads TGCAGTGCTAGACAACATGCGGGACAGATATTCAATCAGCCCCAGCATTTT. Translating it yields CSARQHAGQIFNQPQHF.

The chain couples TRBV10-3 to TRBJ2-5, with no clear D. There are 15 residues in the CDR3. Looked up from germline, CDR1 is ENHRY and CDR2 is SYGVKD. The V end lost 2 bases, the J end lost 6 bases, and 16 bases lay between the germline ends. Here the CDR3 DNA reads TGTGCCATCAGTGAGCGAGTACACGAGAAAAAGACCCAGTACTTC. Its protein is CAISERVHEKKTQYF.

This clonotype was seen more than once but under ten times. The chain links TRBV19 to TRBJ1-6; D unclear. Germline V gene data show CDR1 as LNHDA and CDR2 as SQIVND (reference sequence). There are 14 residues in the CDR3. The V end was cut by 3 bases, the J end by 5 bases, with 8 bases between. The CDR3 region has the DNA TGTGCCAGTAGTATTGGGCAGAATAATTCACCCCTCCACTTT. This gives the protein CASSIGQNNSPLHF.

In its sample, this clonotype was seen many times. This chain connects TRBV29-1 to TRBJ2-1; 11 nucleotides agree with TRBD1. The junction had 15 bases not matched to a gene; V was cut back by 5 bases and J by 12 bases. The CDR3 has 15 residues. CDR1 is SQVTM, CDR2 ANQGSEA, per germline. Here the CDR3 DNA reads TGCAGCGTTAGGGGACAGGGGGGCCTATATCCGATGCAGTTCTTC. Translation gives CSVRGQGGLYPMQFF.

There are many counts of this clonotype. The rearrangement joins TRBV7-2 to TRBJ2-7, with 8 bases matching TRBD2. The V segment lost 5 bases and the J segment 4 bases; nucleotides outside the gene matches: 7. Germline V gives CDR1 SGHTA, CDR2 FQGNSA. CDR3 length: 14 residues. CDR3 bases: TGTGCCAGCAGCGTGGGACTAGGTTATTACGAGCAGTACTTC. It is translated as CASSVGLGYYEQYF. The entire variable domain, with the rest obtained from reference TRBV7-2 and TRBJ2-7, is as follows: GAGVSQSPSNKVTEKGKDVELRCDPISGHTALYWYRQSLGQGLEFLIYFQGNSAPDKSGLPSDRFSAERTGGSVSTLTIQRTQQEDSAVYLCASSVGLGYYEQYFGPGTRLTVT.

The V gene is TRBV9, the J gene TRBJ2-1; D ambiguous. Trimming shortened V by 0 bases and J by 10 bases, and 11 bases separated the two germline ends. The germline CDR1 and CDR2 sequences are SGDLS and YYNGEE. This CDR3 contains 13 residues. CDR3 loop: CASSVDGFREQFF. Here the CDR3 DNA reads TGTGCCAGCAGCGTAGACGGATTCCGGGAGCAGTTCTTC.

The chain has TRBV18 and TRBJ1-1; unclear D gene. The germline V gene has CDR1 KGHSH and CDR2 LQKENI. The CDR3 extends over 15 amino acids. V lost 2 bases to trimming and J lost 1 base, with 11 bases between them. The CDR3 loop reads CASSPSQAGNTEAFF. The DNA of the CDR3 is TGTGCCAGCTCACCAAGCCAGGCTGGGAACACTGAAGCTTTCTTT.

This clonotype turned up a few times. The chain couples TRBV11-3 to TRBJ2-6, with a possible D match to TRBD2 (5 bases). Looked up from germline, CDR1 is SGHNT and CDR2 is YENEEA. V was pared by 2 bases and J by 0 bases, with 8 bases between. The CDR3 has 16 amino acids. CDR3 in amino acids: CASSLRGFSGANVLTF. In DNA form, the CDR3 reads TGTGCCAGCAGCTTAAGAGGGTTCTCTGGGGCCAACGTCCTGACTTTC.